These 29 T cell receptor beta chains were sequenced from one sample in a study of T cells in Graves' hyperthyroidism and ophthalmopathy. Amplified TCR beta CDR3 regions derived from RNA transcripts. Primed by the HTBI set, a first-round RT-PCR was run on the TCR CDR3. TCRdb passed the multiplex PCR reads through MiXCR, listing each CDR3 protein once. This table has around 600,000 distinct CDR3 sequences, 45% appearing once. Sequenced sample: peripheral blood or thyroid tissue (not recorded which). These receptors came from an adult man with Graves' disease, either hyperthyroidism or ophthalmopathy (not recorded which).

This chain uses TRBV7-9 with TRBJ1-6; D remains ambiguous. The CDR3 has 17 amino acids. Germline CDR1 and CDR2: SEHNR and FQNEAQ (reference sequence). V lost 4 bases to trimming and J lost 0 bases, with 13 bases between them. The CDR3 spells CASSSTQRGSYNSPLHF. The CDR3 DNA is TGTGCCAGCAGCTCCACGCAGCGGGGCTCCTATAATTCACCCCTCCACTTT.

The chain couples TRBV29-1 to TRBJ1-2; 10 bases match TRBD1. The V gene's germline CDR1 is SQVTM and CDR2 ANQGSEA. V lost 6 bases and J lost 12; bases outside the gene matches: 1. This CDR3 is built from 9 residues. The CDR3 DNA reads as TGCAGCGTGGGGACAGGGGACACCTTC. Its protein product is CSVGTGDTF.

Regarding this clonotype: A much bigger clone sits one base away, suggesting this may be a read error. CDR3 sequence (DNA): TGTGCCAGCAGTGAAGCGGACGGTAATGAAAAACTGTTTTTT. Translation gives CASSEADGNEKLFF. V gene TRBV2 combines with J gene TRBJ1-4, with no clear D. The length of the CDR3 is 14 residues. The V gene's germline CDR1 is SNHLY and CDR2 FYNNEI. V was pared by 0 bases and J by 4 bases, with 6 bases between.

This clonotype occurred many times. Its ends do not fully match the called genes, so a read error is possible. This rearrangement joins TRBV7-9 to TRBJ2-5; D uncertain. Germline V CDR1 and CDR2: SEHNR, FQNEAQ (reference sequence). This CDR3 contains 12 residues. CDR3 residues: CASSQEQETQYF. In DNA form, the CDR3 reads TGCGCCAGCAGCCAAGAGCAAGAGACCCAGTACTTC.

The chain carries TRBV20-1 and TRBJ2-7, with D perhaps assigned TRBD1 or TRBD2 (5 bases each). The germline gives CDR1 DFQATT, CDR2 SNEGSKA (reference sequence). Trimming removed 4 bases at V and 3 bases at J, with 13 bases between. This CDR3 region has 13 residues. The CDR3 nucleotides are TGCAGTGCTAAGATTGGGGGAATCTACGAGCAGTACTTC. This codes for CSAKIGGIYEQYF.

At least ten counts were recorded for this clonotype. The V call is TRBV7-9, the J call TRBJ1-4; D is uncertain. V gave up 1 base and J gave up 7 bases, with 13 bases separating them. Per the germline V gene, CDR1 is SEHNR and CDR2 is FQNEAQ (reference sequence). The CDR3 covers 15 residues. The CDR3 coding sequence is TGTGCCAGCAGCTTAGATCGCAAATCTGGTGAAAAACTGTTTTTT. Protein sequence: CASSLDRKSGEKLFF.

This clonotype has a handful of counts. V and J are TRBV29-1 and TRBJ2-2, with 8 bases fitting TRBD1. The CDR3 has 15 residues. V was pared by 7 bases and J by 0 bases, with 7 bases of the junction left unmatched. From germline, CDR1 is SQVTM and CDR2 ANQGSEA. The CDR3 DNA reads TGCAGCGCCAGGATGACAGGGGCGAACACCGGGGAGCTGTTTTTT. It specifies CSARMTGANTGELFF.

The genes are TRBV2 and TRBJ1-3; D uncertain. Germline values: CDR1 SNHLY, CDR2 FYNNEI. V was clipped by 5 bases and J by 0 bases, with 11 bases between them. The CDR3 totals 15 residues. The chain's CDR3 is CASSLFTGSGNTIYF. The CDR3 nucleotides are TGTGCCAGCAGTTTATTTACGGGCTCTGGAAACACCATATATTTT.

This clonotype was seen a handful of times. This chain joins TRBV19 and TRBJ1-2; D is unclear. Per germline, CDR1 LNHDA and CDR2 SQIVND (reference sequence). Trimming removed 7 bases from V and 0 bases from J, with 21 bases in between. The CDR3 is 17 amino acids. The CDR3 is CASTGRPKPPSNYGYTF. The CDR3 DNA sequence: TGTGCCAGTACCGGACGACCGAAACCACCTTCTAACTATGGCTACACCTTC.

This clonotype was seen ten or more times. The gene calls are TRBV6-5 and TRBJ2-7, with 11 bases matching TRBD1. This CDR3 is 14 amino acids long. CDR1 is MNHEY and CDR2 is SVGAGI in the germline V gene. The V and J ends lost 6 bases and 7 bases, in that order; junction bases with no gene match: 8. The CDR3 protein is CASSPGQGAGEQYF. The CDR3 DNA is TGTGCCAGCAGCCCTGGACAGGGGGCAGGAGAGCAGTACTTC.

This clonotype came up many times. This CDR3 is CASSATGNPSYGYTF. CDR3 sequence (DNA): TGTGCCAGCAGCGCGACAGGGAATCCCAGCTATGGCTACACCTTC. This chain uses TRBV9 with TRBJ1-2, with 7 nucleotides matching TRBD1. With V trimmed by 3 bases and J by 4 bases, 9 bases remained unmatched. Germline V lookup: CDR1 SGDLS, CDR2 YYNGEE. The CDR3 is 15 residues long.

This clonotype was detected only a few times. CDR3 nucleotide sequence: TGTGCCAGCAGTGCACAGGGAATTAACAATCAGCCCCAGCATTTT. Its protein is CASSAQGINNQPQHF. The rearrangement links TRBV12-3 or TRBV12-4 to TRBJ1-5, with D maybe TRBD1 (6 bases). This CDR3 spans 15 amino acids. Trimming shortened V by 5 bases and J by 3 bases, and 14 bases separated the two germline ends.

This clonotype was detected many times. This rearrangement joins TRBV2 to TRBJ1-2; 10 bases match TRBD1. This CDR3 region has 16 residues. Germline assignment: CDR1 SNHLY and CDR2 FYNNEI. V dropped 4 bases and J dropped 6; count of bases not matched to a gene: 11. The CDR3 DNA sequence: TGTGCCAGCAGTGCCGACAGGGGGCGGACCTCTGATGGCTACACCTTC. Translating gives CASSADRGRTSDGYTF.

As concerns this clonotype: Just one base apart from a much larger clone, this may be a read error. The chain combines TRBV5-1 with TRBJ1-2; D gene uncertain. Between the trimmed V and J ends, which lost 1 base and 6 bases, there was a span of 10 bases. The V gene's germline CDR1 is SGHRS and CDR2 YFSETQ. This CDR3 is built from 13 residues. The CDR3 protein is CASSLSIGDGYTF. DNA of the CDR3: TGCGCCAGCAGCTTGTCGATCGGGGATGGCTACACCTTC.

This clonotype was recorded only once. A read error is possible here, since a much larger clone lies one base away. V gene TRBV5-4 combines with J gene TRBJ2-5, with D possibly TRBD2 on 5 matching bases. Trimming pared 2 bases from V and 9 bases from J, leaving 23 bases between. The CDR3 is made up of 16 amino acids. Germline CDR1 is SGHNT and CDR2 is YYREEE (reference sequence). The CDR3 bases are TGTGCCAGCAGCTTAGGAGGAGTCGGCGGAGCGGAGGCCCAGTACTTC. Translation gives CASSLGGVGGAEAQYF.

The V gene is TRBV25-1, the J gene TRBJ1-2; D perhaps matches TRBD1 (6 bases). This CDR3 has 14 residues. The V gene's germline CDR1 is MGHDK and CDR2 SYGVNS. The germline V and J ends were trimmed by 6 bases and 13 bases, with 24 bases remaining between them. CDR3 DNA sequence: TGTGCCAGCAGCTCAGGGGTAGGGTATGGCTACACCACCTTC. Amino acids: CASSSGVGYGYTTF.

This clonotype has at least ten counts. CDR3 region: CASSRELSEQYF. The CDR3 coding sequence is TGTGCCAGCAGCCGCGAGCTGAGCGAGCAGTACTTC. This rearrangement joins TRBV7-9 to TRBJ2-7; D is uncertain. Trimming removed 5 bases at V and 6 bases at J, with 11 bases between. This CDR3 is 12 amino acids long. CDR1 and CDR2 from the germline V gene are SEHNR and FQNEAQ (reference sequence).

The chain joins TRBV2 to TRBJ1-5; D not resolved. CDR3 length: 16 amino acids. V was shortened by 2 bases and J by 11 bases, with 22 bases between the two germline ends. Per the germline V gene, CDR1 is SNHLY and CDR2 is FYNNEI. CDR3 nucleotide sequence: TGTGCCAGCAGTGAATTGGGGTCAGCCTACAATCAAGCCCAGCATTTT. It specifies CASSELGSAYNQAQHF.

This clonotype has a single count. V and J are TRBV9 and TRBJ1-6; 7 bases agree with TRBD1. Germline CDR1 SGDLS, CDR2 YYNGEE. This CDR3 comprises 14 residues. The ends lost 3 bases at V and 8 bases at J; junction bases unmatched: 5. CDR3 coding DNA: TGTGCCAGCAGCGGAACAGGGGACGATTCACCCCTCCACTTT. It is translated as CASSGTGDDSPLHF.

CDR3 DNA: TGTGCCACCAGTGACAGACAGGGCGGGCAGCCCCAGCATTTT. Its translation: CATSDRQGGQPQHF. This rearrangement joins TRBV24-1 to TRBJ1-5, with 7 bases that match TRBD1. There are 14 residues in the CDR3. V was pared by 4 bases and J by 7 bases, with 6 bases of the junction left unmatched. CDR1 is KGHDR, CDR2 SFDVKD, per germline.

V usage is TRBV10-3 and J usage is TRBJ1-5, with D maybe TRBD1 (6 bases). The CDR3 consists of 14 residues. With 7 bases removed from V and 7 bases from J, the gap between germline ends came to 17 bases. Germline-derived CDR1 and CDR2 are ENHRY and SYGVKD. The DNA for the CDR3 is TGTGCCATCACCAAATCCGACAGGAACCAGCCCCAGCATTTT. Its protein is CAITKSDRNQPQHF.

This clonotype has a count of ten or more. The chain uses TRBV2 and TRBJ1-1; no reliable D call. V was clipped by 6 bases and J by 1 base, with 9 bases between them. Per germline, CDR1 SNHLY and CDR2 FYNNEI. The CDR3 loop spans 13 amino acids. The CDR3 sequence is CASRPPRNTEAFF. The CDR3 nucleotides are TGTGCCAGCAGGCCACCTCGGAACACTGAAGCTTTCTTT.

This clonotype has more than one count but fewer than ten. V usage is TRBV20-1 and J usage is TRBJ2-7, with 8 nucleotides matching TRBD1. The CDR3 consists of 14 residues. CDR1 is DFQATT, CDR2 SNEGSKA, per germline (reference sequence). J lost 3 bases, V lost 5 bases, and 9 bases had no gene match. CDR3 sequence (DNA): TGCAGTGCTCCAAGGACAGGGCCATACTACGAGCAGTACTTC. Amino acids: CSAPRTGPYYEQYF.

The V gene is TRBV10-3, the J gene TRBJ1-5; unclear D gene. Germline-derived CDR1 and CDR2 are ENHRY and SYGVKD. The CDR3 length is 17 residues. The V end lost 2 bases, the J end lost 0 bases, and 14 bases lay between the germline ends. The CDR3 reads CAISETATSYSNQPQHF. The DNA for the CDR3 is TGTGCCATCAGTGAGACGGCAACATCATATAGCAATCAGCCCCAGCATTTT.

The genes are TRBV7-6 and TRBJ1-4; D perhaps matches TRBD1 (6 bases). CDR1 is SGHVS, CDR2 FNYEAQ, per germline. The CDR3 has 17 amino acids. V was pared by 5 bases and J by 4 bases, with 20 bases between. Here the CDR3 reads CASSPSLGAGSNEKLFF. The DNA of the CDR3 is TGTGCCAGCAGCCCCTCCCTGGGGGCAGGGAGTAATGAAAAACTGTTTTTT.

Note on this clonotype: An end of the junction does not agree with germline; a read error may underlie this. V and J are TRBV10-3 and TRBJ2-7; D not certain. The CDR3 extends over 12 amino acids. CDR1 is ENHRY, CDR2 SYGVKD, per germline. The CDR3 region has the DNA TGTGCCAGCAGTGAGCAAACCTACGGGCAGTACTTC. Its protein is CASSEQTYGQYF.

This clonotype came up many times. This rearrangement joins TRBV15 to TRBJ1-2; D remains unclear. V lost 0 bases and J 7 bases, leaving 18 bases between the germline ends. The CDR3 is 16 amino acids. The germline gives CDR1 LNHNV, CDR2 YYDKDF (reference sequence). CDR3 region: CATSREDRASIFGYTF. CDR3 sequence (DNA): TGTGCCACCAGCAGAGAGGACCGGGCATCAATCTTTGGCTACACCTTC. Filled out from reference TRBV15 and TRBJ1-2, the complete variable domain reads DAMVIQNPRYQVTQFGKPVTLSCSQTLNHNVMYWYQQKSSQAPKLLFHYYDKDFNNEADTPDNFQSRRPNTSFCFLDIRSPGLGDTAMYLCATSREDRASIFGYTFGSGTRLTVV.

The V call is TRBV25-1, the J call TRBJ1-6; possible D gene TRBD1, 6 bases. Germline V gene lookup returns CDR1 MGHDK and CDR2 SYGVNS. The CDR3 has 12 residues. V was cut by 11 bases and J by 9 bases, with 14 bases left in between. The CDR3 is CAREGDGSPLHF. The CDR3 nucleotides read TGTGCCCGAGAGGGGGACGGTTCACCCCTCCACTTT.

This clonotype was counted at least ten times. V usage is TRBV15 and J usage is TRBJ2-7; unclear D gene. This CDR3 has 14 residues. Looked up from germline, CDR1 is LNHNV and CDR2 is YYDKDF (reference sequence). V lost 2 bases and J 0 bases, leaving 8 bases between the germline ends. The CDR3 bases are TGTGCCACCAGCAGAAATGCAGACTCCTACGAGCAGTACTTC. Translated: CATSRNADSYEQYF.